Below are 14 T cell receptor beta chains sequenced from a single sample in a study of shared clonotypes between healthy human individuals (dated by TCRdb to 2018 to 2020). Receptor libraries were prepared by the immunoSEQ multiplex PCR assay. TCRdb retrieved this table from immuneACCESS and kept in-frame rearrangements only. Not all clones are present; in checked studies, unresolved V genes account for under half, and no reason is known for the remainder. Here the sample has about 1 million clones; more than 65% occur a single time. Approximately 1.5% of the sample rests with the top ten. The sequenced material came from memory CD4+ T cells sorted from blood. This specimen's cell subset or site label, interpreted: CD45RA-negative fraction. The receptors come from a man aged 18 to 35 in good health.

The V call is TRBV10-1, the J call TRBJ2-5; tentative D call: TRBD2 (6 bases). CDR1 and CDR2 from the germline V gene are WNHNN and SYGVQD (reference sequence). This CDR3 is 13 amino acids long. V was clipped by 6 bases and J by 4 bases, with 12 bases between them. The CDR3 bases are TGCGCCAGCAGCCGGAGGGCCCTAGAGACCCAGTACTTC. This gives the protein CASSRRALETQYF.

The chain combines TRBV6-5 with TRBJ2-7; 11 bases map to TRBD2. This CDR3 region has 15 residues. The germline CDR1 and CDR2 sequences are MNHEY and SVGAGI. The V and J ends lost 4 bases and 4 bases, in that order; junction bases with no gene match: 6. For the CDR3, the DNA is TGTGCCAGCAGTTTCCTAGCGGGAGGCCTTTACGAGCAGTACTTC. This codes for CASSFLAGGLYEQYF.

The rearrangement uses TRBV19 and TRBJ1-1; perhaps TRBD1 as D (5 bases). V lost 2 bases and J 5 bases, leaving 12 bases between the germline ends. Germline V lookup: CDR1 LNHDA, CDR2 SQIVND (reference sequence). The CDR3 loop spans 14 amino acids. CDR3 in amino acids: CASSIWGNRTEAFF. CDR3 coding DNA: TGTGCCAGTAGTATATGGGGGAATCGGACTGAAGCTTTCTTT. Complete variable domain (other parts from reference TRBV19 and TRBJ1-1): DGGITQSPKYLFRKEGQNVTLSCEQNLNHDAMYWYRQDPGQGLRLIYYSQIVNDFQKGDIAEGYSVSREKKESFPLTVTSAQKNPTAFYLCASSIWGNRTEAFFGQGTRLTVV.

This clone turned up a few times. The same CDR3 can be traced to other DNA sequences in this sample. CDR3 in DNA: TGTGCCAGCAGCTTAGTAGGGGGAAAGCAGTACTTC. Translating gives CASSLVGGKQYF. The chain carries TRBV7-2 and TRBJ2-7; D is perhaps TRBD1 (6 bases). The CDR3 is made up of 12 amino acids. Germline assignment: CDR1 SGHTA and CDR2 FQGNSA. Trimming pared 1 base from V and 8 bases from J, leaving 9 bases between.

The chain uses TRBV6-5 and TRBJ2-1, with D unclear. The CDR3 is made up of 16 amino acids. Germline V gene data show CDR1 as MNHEY and CDR2 as SVGAGI. Trimming removed 0 bases at V and 6 bases at J, with 15 bases between. CDR3 coding DNA: TGTGCCAGCAGTTACTCGAGACGCGGAGCTCGCAATGAGCAGTTCTTC. Translated, it gives CASSYSRRGARNEQFF.

This clone was seen just once. The genes are TRBV2 and TRBJ2-4; D is ambiguous. Trimming pared 6 bases from V and 5 bases from J, leaving 8 bases between. CDR1 is SNHLY and CDR2 is FYNNEI in the germline V gene. The CDR3 has 12 residues. The CDR3 reads CASRTVQNIQYF. In DNA, the CDR3 is TGTGCCAGCAGAACGGTCCAAAACATTCAGTACTTC.

Only a few counts were recorded for this clone. Other DNA sequences in this sample translate to the same CDR3. CDR3 nucleotides: TGCGCCAGCAGCCTTGGACAGGGGTCCTACGAGCAGTACTTC. Protein product: CASSLGQGSYEQYF. The V call is TRBV4-1, the J call TRBJ2-7, with TRBD1 identical over 9 bases. Germline V gene sequence: CDR1 MGHRA, CDR2 YSYEKL. Trimming removed 4 bases from V and 1 base from J; junction bases left unmatched: 2. This CDR3 is 14 amino acids long.

In this sample, this clone turned up a few times. The chain recombines TRBV7-9 with TRBJ1-4; 8 bases are shared with TRBD1. V dropped 5 bases and J dropped 6; count of bases not matched to a gene: 5. Germline values: CDR1 SEHNR, CDR2 FQNEAQ (reference sequence). The CDR3 has 14 amino acids. The CDR3 nucleotides are TGTGCCAGCAGCCTAGGGACAGGAGATGAAAAACTGTTTTTT. It encodes CASSLGTGDEKLFF.

The rearrangement joins TRBV7-2 to TRBJ2-1; D is uncertain. Trimming left V 5 bases short and J 7 bases short, with 12 bases between. The CDR3 is 13 residues long. Germline V CDR1 and CDR2: SGHTA, FQGNSA. The CDR3 DNA follows: TGTGCCAGCAGCCCCCCCTTGGGAAATGAGCAGTTCTTC. Its translation: CASSPPLGNEQFF. Looking up the rest from reference TRBV7-2 and TRBJ2-1 gives the full variable domain: GAGVSQSPSNKVTEKGKDVELRCDPISGHTALYWYRQSLGQGLEFLIYFQGNSAPDKSGLPSDRFSAERTGGSVSTLTIQRTQQEDSAVYLCASSPPLGNEQFFGPGTRLTVL.

Only a few counts were recorded for this clone. The V call is TRBV1, the J call TRBJ1-6. TRBV1 is shown as a pseudogene. CDR3 length: 12 residues. CDR3 in DNA: TGCACCAGCAGCCAACGCGATTCACCCCTCCACTTT. It codes for CTSSQRDSPLHF.

This clone was seen only once. The junction and the germline gene differ at one end; a read error may be behind it. This rearrangement joins TRBV7-7 to TRBJ2-6; tentative D call: TRBD2 (5 bases). The CDR3 contains 16 residues. Looked up from germline, CDR1 is SSHAT and CDR2 is FNYEAQ (reference sequence). CDR3 bases: TGTGCTAGCAGCCCTCAGCGGAACTCTGGGGCCAACGTCCTGACTTTC. Residues: CASSPQRNSGANVLTF.

J is TRBJ2-1 and V is TRBV4-1, with 9 bases matching TRBD2. This CDR3 is built from 16 residues. Germline CDR1 MGHRA, CDR2 YSYEKL. V lost 6 bases and J lost 10; bases outside the gene matches: 16. CDR3 sequence (DNA): TGCGCCAGCAGAGCCATTGGGGTAGCGGGAGATCCCGAGCAGTTCTTC. The encoded protein is CASRAIGVAGDPEQFF.

The V and J genes are TRBV30 and TRBJ2-5, with D possibly TRBD1 on 5 matching bases. Germline V gene sequence: CDR1 GTSNPN, CDR2 SVGIG (reference sequence). The V gene lost 4 bases and the J gene lost 3 bases, with 12 bases spanning the gap. The CDR3 loop spans 13 amino acids. The CDR3 sequence is CAWNYQGKETQYF. Written as DNA, the CDR3 is TGTGCCTGGAATTACCAGGGAAAAGAGACCCAGTACTTC.

Details on this clone: The same CDR3 arises from other DNA sequences in this sample as well. The V and J genes are TRBV5-1 and TRBJ1-1; tentative D call: TRBD1 (6 bases). Germline assignment: CDR1 SGHRS and CDR2 YFSETQ. This CDR3 contains 12 residues. Deletions cut 4 bases from V and 4 bases from J, with 8 bases between. In DNA form, the CDR3 reads TGCGCCAGCAGCGAGGGGGGCACTGAAGCTTTCTTT. Its protein product is CASSEGGTEAFF.